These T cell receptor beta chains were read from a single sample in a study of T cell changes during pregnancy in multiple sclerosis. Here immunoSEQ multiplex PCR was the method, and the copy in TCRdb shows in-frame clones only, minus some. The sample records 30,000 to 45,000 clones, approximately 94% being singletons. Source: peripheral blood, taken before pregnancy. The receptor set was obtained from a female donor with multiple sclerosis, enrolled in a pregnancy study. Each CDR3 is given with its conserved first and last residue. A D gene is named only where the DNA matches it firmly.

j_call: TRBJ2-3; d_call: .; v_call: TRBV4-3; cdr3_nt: TGCGCCAGCAGCCAAGAGGGGGCGGGAGTGGGGCCAGATACGCAGTATTTT; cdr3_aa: CASSQEGAGVGPDTQYF
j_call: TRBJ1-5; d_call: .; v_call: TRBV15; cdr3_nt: TGTGCCACCAGCAGAGACGGTCAGCCCCAGCATTTT; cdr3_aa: CATSRDGQPQHF
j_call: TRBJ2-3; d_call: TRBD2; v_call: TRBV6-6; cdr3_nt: TGTGCCAGCAGTTACACGGGAGGGGGCACAGATACGCAGTATTTT; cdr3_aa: CASSYTGGGTDTQYF
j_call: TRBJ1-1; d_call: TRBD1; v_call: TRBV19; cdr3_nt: TGTGCCACCCGGCGGACAGGGGTTGTTGAAGCTTTCTTT; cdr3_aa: CATRRTGVVEAFF
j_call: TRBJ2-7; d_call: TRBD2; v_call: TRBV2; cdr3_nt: TGTGCCAGCAGTGAAGAGGCGGGGGGGCCCTACGAGCAGTACTTC; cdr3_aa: CASSEEAGGPYEQYF
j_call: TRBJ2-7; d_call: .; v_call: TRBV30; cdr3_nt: TGTGCCTGGAGTGTAGGGGGACCGGGGGAGCAGTACTTC; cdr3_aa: CAWSVGGPGEQYF
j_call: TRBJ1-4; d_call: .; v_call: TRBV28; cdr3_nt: TGTGCCAGCAGCACAGGGCTAGGAGCTAATGAAAAACTGTTTTTT; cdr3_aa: CASSTGLGANEKLFF
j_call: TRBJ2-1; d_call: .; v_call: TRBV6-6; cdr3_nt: TGTGCCAGCAATATAAGGAGCTCCTACAATGAGCAGTTCTTC; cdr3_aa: CASNIRSSYNEQFF
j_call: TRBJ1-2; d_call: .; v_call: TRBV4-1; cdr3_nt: TGCGCCAGCAGCCAGCCCCGAGGATCGGATAAGGTCGGCTACACCTTC; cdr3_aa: CASSQPRGSDKVGYTF
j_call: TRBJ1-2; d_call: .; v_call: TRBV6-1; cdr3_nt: TGTGCCAGCAGTGAAGCACAGAACTATGGCTACACCTTC; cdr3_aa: CASSEAQNYGYTF
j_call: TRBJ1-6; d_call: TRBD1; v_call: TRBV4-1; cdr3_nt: TGCGCCAGCAGCCAAGATGAGGGGACAGGGGGCTCACCCCTCCACTTT; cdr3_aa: CASSQDEGTGGSPLHF